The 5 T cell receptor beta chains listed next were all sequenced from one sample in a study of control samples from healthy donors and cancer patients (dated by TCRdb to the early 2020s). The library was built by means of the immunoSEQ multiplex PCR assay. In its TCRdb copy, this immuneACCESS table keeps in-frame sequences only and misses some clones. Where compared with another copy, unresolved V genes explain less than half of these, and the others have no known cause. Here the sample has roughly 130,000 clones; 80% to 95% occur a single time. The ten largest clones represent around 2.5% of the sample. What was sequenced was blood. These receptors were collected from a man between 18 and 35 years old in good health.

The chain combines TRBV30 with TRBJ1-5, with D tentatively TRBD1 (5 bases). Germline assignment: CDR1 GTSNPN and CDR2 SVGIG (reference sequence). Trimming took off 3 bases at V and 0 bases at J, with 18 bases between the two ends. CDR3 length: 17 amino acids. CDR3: CAWSPGGFGASNQPQHF. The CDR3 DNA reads TGTGCCTGGAGCCCCGGGGGGTTCGGGGCTAGCAATCAGCCCCAGCATTTT.

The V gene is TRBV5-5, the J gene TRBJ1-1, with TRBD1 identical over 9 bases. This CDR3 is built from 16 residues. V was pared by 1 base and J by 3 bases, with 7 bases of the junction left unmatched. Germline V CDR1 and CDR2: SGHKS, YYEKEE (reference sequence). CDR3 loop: CASSLTTGGLDTEAFF. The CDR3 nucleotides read TGTGCCAGCAGCTTGACGACAGGGGGTCTGGACACTGAAGCTTTCTTT. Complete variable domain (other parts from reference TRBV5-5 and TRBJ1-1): DAGVTQSPTHLIKTRGQQVTLRCSPISGHKSVSWYQQVLGQGPQFIFQYYEKEERGRGNFPDRFSARQFPNYSSELNVNALLLGDSALYLCASSLTTGGLDTEAFFGQGTRLTVV.

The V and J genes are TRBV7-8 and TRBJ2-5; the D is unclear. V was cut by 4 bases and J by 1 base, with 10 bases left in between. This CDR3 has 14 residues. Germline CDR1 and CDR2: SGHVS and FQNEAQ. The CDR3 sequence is CASSSSGRQETQYF. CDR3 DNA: TGTGCCAGCAGCTCGTCGGGTCGCCAAGAGACCCAGTACTTC.

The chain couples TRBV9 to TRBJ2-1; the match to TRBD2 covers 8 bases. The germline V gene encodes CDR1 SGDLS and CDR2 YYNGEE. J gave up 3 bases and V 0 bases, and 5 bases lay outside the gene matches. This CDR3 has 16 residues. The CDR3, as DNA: TGTGCCAGCAGCGTAGAGGTAGCGGGAAACTACAATGAGCAGTTCTTC. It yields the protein CASSVEVAGNYNEQFF.

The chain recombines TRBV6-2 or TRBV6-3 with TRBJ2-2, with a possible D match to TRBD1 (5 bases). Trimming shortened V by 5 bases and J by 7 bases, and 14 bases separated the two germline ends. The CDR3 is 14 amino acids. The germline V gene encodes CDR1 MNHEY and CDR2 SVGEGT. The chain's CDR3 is CASSGIGAVGELFF. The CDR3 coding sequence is TGTGCCAGCAGTGGAATAGGGGCGGTCGGGGAGCTGTTTTTT.